This TCR beta chain derives from a study of regulatory T cells in long-lasting Graves disease (dated by TCRdb to about 2021). For the wider study: Newly diagnosed Graves' disease patients had taken antithyroid drugs for less than 3 months. The study took place in China and was registered as a clinical trial. TCR sequencing covered approximately 13 persistent and 20 newly diagnosed Graves' disease patients, 33 samples in total. Patients with persistent Graves' disease were compared with patients with newly diagnosed Graves' disease using TCR sequencing and RNA sequencing of peripheral blood. Beyond this particular receptor, the publication reports: Preferential use of TRBV28, TRBJ1-2 and TRBJ2-5 was observed in persistent disease, whereas TRBV20-1 and TRBJ2-1 were favored in newly diagnosed disease. Patients with persistent disease shared more public clonotypes (about 2,900) than newly diagnosed patients did (approximately 970). The authors noted that the small sample size was a limitation that may lower accuracy. Sequencing and analysis were restricted to the TCR beta chain. Only peripheral blood was studied, because thyroid tissue, the primary lesion, was inaccessible. Compared with newly diagnosed patients, persistent Graves' disease patients had lower TCR Shannon entropy and fewer highly expanded clones, which suggests clonal expansion.

Libraries were prepared through multiplex PCR. Sequencing instrument: Illumina HiSeq 4000. To build TCR beta libraries, CDR3 regions were amplified by Arm-PCR using iRepertoire HTBI primers. Before sequencing, the PCR products went through gel purification. The original pipeline was this. A total of 62 TRBV and under 15 TRBJ segments were identified across samples and were used for gene usage analysis of CDR3 amino acid clonotypes. Filtered high-quality paired reads were merged into contigs using COPE and FqMerger. BLAST was used to align contigs to IMGT TRBV, TRBD and TRBJ reference genes, with CDR3 defined following IMGT. Any clonotype with a frequency above 0.1% was counted as a highly expanded clone. Repertoire diversity was measured by Shannon entropy, and V-J evenness by the Gini coefficient. A clonotype found in more than one individual was treated as public. The raw public reads went through TCRdb reprocessing: fastp at Q25, MiXCR clone calling, in-frame beta chains kept. Entries are consolidated by CDR3 protein sequence, retaining the most common genes and DNA. The V and J calls reflect TCRdb's pipeline rather than the authors' work. This sample lists 350,000 to 500,000 distinct CDR3 sequences; around 15% were detected once. The ten largest account for 20% to 25% of the sample.

CDR1 is given as ENHRY and CDR2 as SYGVKD, both from the germline V gene. Trimmed from V: 4 bases; trimmed from J: 5 bases; junction bases lacking a gene match: 8. Inclusive of the bounding cysteine and phenylalanine, the CDR3 is 16 residues long. CDR3 DNA only is kept here, 48 bases in frame from base 1. The intended sense of this specimen's time point label: newly diagnosed GD, antithyroid drugs for less than 3 months. For both TCR sequencing and RNA sequencing, RNA was extracted from PBMCs in TRIzol. The diagnosis of Graves' disease was made according to American Thyroid Association guidelines. Patients were recruited from an endocrinology department in Xi'an, China. From each patient, about 8.9 milliliters of peripheral blood was collected into an EDTA anticoagulant tube. Ficoll Paque Plus density gradient separation was used to isolate PBMCs, and no further T cell sorting was performed. An Agilent 2100 Bioanalyzer and agarose gel were used to check RNA quality, and a NanoDrop 2000 was used to measure RNA concentration.

In its sample, this clonotype was seen a few times. Its recognized antigen is unknown. The record has no base qualities; no much larger clone is one base away. This sample was also put to use in a study of T cells in Graves' hyperthyroidism and ophthalmopathy. The second paper further reports: A patient counted as having stable Graves' hyperthyroidism if no progression to ophthalmopathy occurred over 18 months of follow-up. The hyperthyroidism patients were between 18 and 65 years old and newly diagnosed, with a disease duration of less than 2 months. The study excluded patients with uncontrolled infections, other autoimmune diseases, pregnancy or lactation. Diagnoses were established on the basis of clinical symptoms, serum thyroxine and TRAb, thyroid ultrasound, and orbital computed tomography. The first round of RT-PCR for the TCR CDR3 was performed with the HTBI primer set and the Qiagen OneStep RT-PCR kit. Blood samples also contained most of the expanded thyroid clonotypes (frequency above 0.001), which suggests that blood repertoires may reflect thyroid immune responses. A model built on a 13 V-J signature distinguished ophthalmopathy from stable hyperthyroidism, reaching roughly 88% sensitivity and 81.08% specificity in cross-validation and 80%/75% in testing. In validation, the model predicted progression to ophthalmopathy with around 71% sensitivity and 72% to 85% specificity, a median of 6.5 months before onset. To identify TCR V-J signatures that set the groups apart, the researchers used a discovery cohort of 100 patients, made up of around 40 with Graves' ophthalmopathy and some 55 with stable Graves' hyperthyroidism. Prospective prediction of ophthalmopathy was tested in an independent validation cohort consisting of some 18 hyperthyroidism patients and 17 patients who later progressed to ophthalmopathy. The roughly 90 discovery patients were divided at random into training and test sets in a 7:3 ratio. In roughly six Graves' hyperthyroidism patients, the study also compared T-cell repertoires from thyroid tissue with T-cell repertoires from blood. After blood sampling, hyperthyroidism patients were treated with methimazole at a starting dose of 30 mg daily, and ophthalmopathy patients were treated with high-dose intravenous methylprednisolone. Libraries were constructed in a second round of multiplex PCR, after which size selection and purification were performed. The libraries were sequenced on an Illumina HiSeq2000 using paired-end 100 bp reads. Raw data were processed with SOAPnuke, discarding reads with adapters, uncalled bases, mean Phred below 15, or no exact constant-primer or identifier match. High-quality paired reads were merged with COPE v1.2.5, and unique nucleotide sequences were defined as clonotypes. MiTCR v1.1 was used to align the clonotypes against IMGT TRBV, TRBD and TRBJ reference segments. The analysis was restricted to V-J combinations with a frequency above 0.0001, which together covered 99% to 99.2% of the repertoires. The TCS score was defined as F50 (clonal expansion) divided by E x V (chaos), with BLOSUM62-based TCRdist calculated between CDR3 peptides within each V-J. Welch's t-statistics and random forest reduced around 550 V-J features to about 13, which were used in a naive Bayes classifier (R e1071). Sample size was not statistically predetermined, and blinding of investigators to group allocation was not performed. The paper describes TCR Vbeta CDR3 sequencing of 140 or so peripheral blood samples, made up of under 50 ophthalmopathy patients, 70 to 75 hyperthyroidism patients and about 17 progressor patients.

The receptor was derived from a woman aged 18-29 years with Graves disease. Donor details come from another sample of the same person, matched by shared clones. This receptor chain uses TRBV10-3 and TRBJ2-2; TRBD2 agrees with 9 junctional bases. Sample: peripheral blood mononuclear cells (PBMCs), taken at new diagnosis, from a patient treated with antithyroid drugs. The CDR3 has the sequence CAISGKAGGHTGELFF. The DNA sequence is TGTGCCATCAGTGGGAAAGCGGGAGGTCATACCGGGGAGCTGTTTTTT.